The next 10 T cell receptor beta chains were all read from a single sample in a study of cytomegalovirus exposure and HLA in healthy donors. Amplification used 60 Vbeta primers and 13 Jbeta primers. This table comes from immunoSEQ multiplex PCR, and its TCRdb copy is limited to in-frame clones, with some not included. The sample holds roughly 290,000 clones, roughly 90% seen once. Sequenced sample: PBMCs. The receptors stem from a woman between 18 and 29 years old in good health and CMV-seronegative.

The chain joins TRBV27 to TRBJ1-1; 7 bases match TRBD1. V was pared by 4 bases and J by 4 bases, with 3 bases of the junction left unmatched. Per the germline V gene, CDR1 is MNHEY and CDR2 is SMNVEV (reference sequence). This CDR3 contains 13 residues. This CDR3 reads CASSSTGTTEAFF. CDR3 coding DNA: TGTGCCAGCAGTTCGACAGGGACCACTGAAGCTTTCTTT.

This clone was counted a single time. The chain links TRBV5-1 to TRBJ2-1; TRBD2 is a possible D gene (7 bases). The germline gives CDR1 SGHRS, CDR2 YFSETQ. V was clipped by 6 bases and J by 3 bases, with 13 bases between them. CDR3 size: 14 residues. CDR3 sequence (DNA): TGCGCCAGCAAGGAGGGGGGGGTCTACAATGAGCAGTTCTTC. Translated, it gives CASKEGGVYNEQFF. The full variable domain, its missing parts supplied by reference TRBV5-1 and TRBJ2-1, is KAGVTQTPRYLIKTRGQQVTLSCSPISGHRSVSWYQQTPGQGLQFLFEYFSETQRNKGNFPGRFSGRQFSNSRSEMNVSTLELGDSALYLCASKEGGVYNEQFFGPGTRLTVL.

The chain couples TRBV6-1 to TRBJ1-3, with a weak D call TRBD1 (6 bases). Germline CDR1 and CDR2: MNHNS and SASEGT. V lost 10 bases to trimming and J lost 0 bases, with 16 bases between them. There are 15 residues in the CDR3. The CDR3 DNA is TGTGCCACCTACCCTCCAGGGGCCTCTGGAAACACCATATATTTT. It specifies CATYPPGASGNTIYF.

This clone was counted a single time. This rearrangement joins TRBV7-8 to TRBJ1-1; 7 nucleotides match TRBD1. Per the germline V gene, CDR1 is SGHVS and CDR2 is FQNEAQ. The V and J ends lost 2 bases and 1 base, in that order; junction bases with no gene match: 10. There are 17 residues in the CDR3. The CDR3 nucleotides read TGTGCCAGCAGCTTACCTAGGACAGGACTAGCGAACACTGAAGCTTTCTTT. It is translated as CASSLPRTGLANTEAFF.

The J gene is TRBJ1-2, the V gene TRBV27, with 8 bases aligning to TRBD1. The CDR3 length is 15 residues. The V and J ends lost 5 bases and 0 bases, in that order; junction bases with no gene match: 5. Germline CDR1 is MNHEY and CDR2 is SMNVEV (reference sequence). The CDR3 sequence is CASSVTGGSNYGYTF. In DNA form, the CDR3 reads TGTGCCAGCAGTGTTACAGGGGGTTCTAACTATGGCTACACCTTC.

This clone was observed once. V gene TRBV5-1 combines with J gene TRBJ1-1; no clear D. CDR1 and CDR2 (germline): SGHRS, YFSETQ. The CDR3 is 14 amino acids. Trimming took off 4 bases at V and 0 bases at J, with 10 bases between the two ends. This CDR3 is CASSPQTMNTEAFF. The CDR3 DNA follows: TGCGCCAGCAGCCCACAAACAATGAACACTGAAGCTTTCTTT.

This sequence joins TRBV4-1 and TRBJ1-2; TRBD1 matches at 10 bases. CDR1 and CDR2 from the germline V gene are MGHRA and YSYEKL. The CDR3 is made up of 18 amino acids. Trimming at V came to 1 base and at J to 5 bases, leaving 13 bases not matched to a gene. The CDR3 loop is CASSQAGTGEIGGYGYTF. The CDR3 DNA reads TGCGCCAGCAGCCAAGCCGGGACAGGGGAAATTGGGGGTTATGGCTACACCTTC.

The V gene is TRBV5-1, the J gene TRBJ2-2, with 8 bases matching TRBD1. Trimming took 3 bases from V and 4 from J; bases not matched to a gene: 5. Germline CDR1 and CDR2: SGHRS and YFSETQ. The CDR3 is 15 residues long. The DNA of the CDR3 is TGCGCCAGCAGCTCCGGGACAGGCGGCACCGGGGAGCTGTTTTTT. Translating it yields CASSSGTGGTGELFF.

The chain carries TRBV25-1 and TRBJ2-3; D perhaps matches TRBD1 (6 bases). The germline V gene has CDR1 MGHDK and CDR2 SYGVNS. Trimming shortened V by 0 bases and J by 6 bases, and 19 bases separated the two germline ends. The CDR3 has 17 amino acids. The CDR3 DNA reads TGTGCCAGCAGTGAATATATTCTTGGGCAGGGGAAGGATACGCAGTATTTT. This sequence encodes CASSEYILGQGKDTQYF.

The chain combines TRBV13 with TRBJ1-2; 7 positions match TRBD1. Trimming removed 5 bases from V and 1 base from J; junction bases left unmatched: 7. This CDR3 spans 15 amino acids. Germline values: CDR1 PRHDT, CDR2 FYEKMQ (reference sequence). For the CDR3, the DNA is TGTGCCAGCAGCGGGGGACAGAGCAATAACTATGGCTACACCTTC. Translation gives CASSGGQSNNYGYTF.